This is a list of T cell receptor beta chains from one sample in a study of blood T cell repertoires in COVID-19. This table comes from immunoSEQ multiplex PCR, and its TCRdb copy is limited to in-frame clones, with some not included. Of 150,000 to 200,000 clones listed, roughly 88% were seen once; the top ten hold over 12%. The specimen sequenced was PBMCs or T cells enriched from blood (not recorded which). These receptors originate from a man aged 45-60 years who had recovered from COVID-19. CDR3s include the opening cysteine and the closing phenylalanine or tryptophan. Fields, in order: V gene, D gene, clone size, J gene, CDR3 protein, CDR3 DNA. A D gene is named only where the DNA matches it firmly. Not every row has a clone size; where given, it reads once, few, many or a size class.

v_call: TRBV27; d_call: NA; clone_size: NA; j_call: TRBJ1-5; cdr3_aa: CASSLGRDQPQHF; cdr3_nt: TGTGCCAGCAGTTTAGGCCGTGATCAGCCCCAGCATTTT
v_call: TRBV11-3; d_call: TRBD1; clone_size: NA; j_call: TRBJ1-2; cdr3_aa: CASSLGEPDRQGLF; cdr3_nt: TGTGCCAGCAGCTTGGGTGAACCGGACAGGCAAGGTCTCTTC
v_call: TRBV28; d_call: NA; clone_size: once; j_call: TRBJ1-1; cdr3_aa: CASRAQKFTEAFF; cdr3_nt: TGTGCCAGCAGGGCCCAAAAATTCACTGAAGCTTTCTTT
v_call: TRBV19; d_call: NA; clone_size: NA; j_call: TRBJ1-2; cdr3_aa: CASGPGGQSYGYTF; cdr3_nt: TGTGCCAGTGGTCCGGGGGGGCAAAGCTATGGCTACACCTTC
v_call: TRBV30; d_call: NA; clone_size: few; j_call: TRBJ1-4; cdr3_aa: CAWSVLGGKEKLFF; cdr3_nt: TGTGCCTGGAGTGTATTGGGGGGAAAGGAAAAACTGTTTTTT
v_call: TRBV2; d_call: TRBD1; clone_size: NA; j_call: TRBJ1-5; cdr3_aa: CASSATGNLYQPQHF; cdr3_nt: TGTGCCAGCAGTGCGACAGGGAATTTGTATCAGCCCCAGCATTTT
v_call: TRBV7-6; d_call: NA; clone_size: NA; j_call: TRBJ1-5; cdr3_aa: CASSLEPNSNQPQHF; cdr3_nt: TGTGCCAGCAGCTTAGAGCCGAATAGCAATCAGCCCCAGCATTTT
v_call: TRBV10-2; d_call: NA; clone_size: NA; j_call: TRBJ2-2; cdr3_aa: CASSDRFAQGNTGELFF; cdr3_nt: TGCGCCAGCAGTGATCGGTTCGCACAGGGGAACACCGGGGAGCTGTTTTTT
v_call: TRBV12-5; d_call: NA; clone_size: once; j_call: TRBJ1-1; cdr3_aa: CASGQGLYNTEAFF; cdr3_nt: TGTGCTAGTGGCCAGGGACTGTACAACACTGAAGCTTTCTTT
v_call: TRBV6-5; d_call: NA; clone_size: NA; j_call: TRBJ1-6; cdr3_aa: CASSLGYQGNSPLHF; cdr3_nt: TGTGCCAGCAGTTTAGGGTATCAGGGAAATTCACCCCTCCACTTT
v_call: TRBV27; d_call: NA; clone_size: NA; j_call: TRBJ2-7; cdr3_aa: CASSFQFEGSYEQYF; cdr3_nt: TGTGCCAGCAGTTTTCAGTTCGAGGGCTCCTACGAGCAGTACTTC
v_call: TRBV5-1; d_call: NA; clone_size: NA; j_call: TRBJ2-3; cdr3_aa: CASSLGGASTDTQYF; cdr3_nt: TGCGCCAGCAGCTTGGGCGGTGCTAGCACAGATACGCAGTATTTT
v_call: TRBV7-9; d_call: TRBD1; clone_size: NA; j_call: TRBJ1-5; cdr3_aa: CASSQGQGREPQHF; cdr3_nt: TGTGCCAGCAGCCAAGGACAGGGACGGGAGCCCCAGCATTTT
v_call: TRBV6-5; d_call: NA; clone_size: once; j_call: TRBJ2-1; cdr3_aa: CASSSDRSSYNEQFF; cdr3_nt: TGTGCCAGCAGTTCCGACCGGAGCTCCTACAATGAGCAGTTCTTC
v_call: TRBV5-5; d_call: TRBD1; clone_size: NA; j_call: TRBJ2-7; cdr3_aa: CASLKTGWLSYEQYF; cdr3_nt: TGTGCCAGCCTAAAGACAGGGTGGCTCTCCTACGAGCAGTACTTC
v_call: TRBV10-3; d_call: NA; clone_size: NA; j_call: TRBJ2-1; cdr3_aa: CAIGTQGVGEQFF; cdr3_nt: TGTGCCATCGGGACACAGGGAGTTGGTGAGCAGTTCTTC
v_call: TRBV4-1; d_call: TRBD1; clone_size: NA; j_call: TRBJ1-5; cdr3_aa: CASSQDRTGRQPQHF; cdr3_nt: TGCGCCAGCAGCCAAGATAGGACAGGGAGGCAGCCCCAGCATTTT
v_call: TRBV10-1; d_call: NA; clone_size: NA; j_call: TRBJ1-1; cdr3_aa: CASSFEKNTEAFF; cdr3_nt: TGCGCCAGCAGTTTCGAGAAGAACACTGAAGCTTTCTTT
v_call: TRBV5-1; d_call: TRBD1; clone_size: NA; j_call: TRBJ2-1; cdr3_aa: CASSSTGSEQFF; cdr3_nt: TGCGCCAGCAGCTCGACAGGGTCTGAGCAGTTCTTC
v_call: TRBV5-1; d_call: TRBD1; clone_size: NA; j_call: TRBJ2-7; cdr3_aa: CASRHSGGAPYEQYF; cdr3_nt: TGCGCCAGCAGACATTCAGGGGGCGCTCCTTACGAGCAGTACTTC
v_call: TRBV6-5; d_call: TRBD2; clone_size: NA; j_call: TRBJ2-1; cdr3_aa: CASSPGASGRDEQFF; cdr3_nt: TGTGCCAGCAGTCCAGGAGCTTCGGGGAGGGATGAGCAGTTCTTC
v_call: TRBV5-1; d_call: NA; clone_size: NA; j_call: TRBJ1-6; cdr3_aa: CASSLLSGDGSPLHF; cdr3_nt: TGCGCCAGCAGCTTACTTTCGGGGGATGGTTCACCCCTCCACTTT
v_call: TRBV29-1; d_call: NA; clone_size: NA; j_call: TRBJ1-2; cdr3_aa: CSVEGGDGYTF; cdr3_nt: TGCAGCGTCGAGGGTGGGGATGGCTACACCTTC
v_call: TRBV28; d_call: TRBD1; clone_size: NA; j_call: TRBJ1-3; cdr3_aa: CASSLTGGSGNTIYF; cdr3_nt: TGTGCCAGCAGTCTAACAGGGGGTTCTGGAAACACCATATATTTT
v_call: TRBV11-2; d_call: NA; clone_size: NA; j_call: TRBJ2-1; cdr3_aa: CASSPRRGTTSSYNEQFF; cdr3_nt: TGTGCCAGCAGCCCTAGGAGGGGCACTACAAGCTCCTACAATGAGCAGTTCTTC
v_call: TRBV2; d_call: TRBD1; clone_size: NA; j_call: TRBJ1-3; cdr3_aa: CASRASGTGGNTIYF; cdr3_nt: TGTGCCAGCAGGGCTTCAGGGACAGGCGGAAACACCATATATTTT
v_call: TRBV5-1; d_call: NA; clone_size: NA; j_call: TRBJ1-1; cdr3_aa: CASSRGVDTEAFF; cdr3_nt: TGCGCCAGCAGTCGGGGGGTGGACACTGAAGCTTTCTTT
v_call: TRBV2; d_call: NA; clone_size: many; j_call: TRBJ2-5; cdr3_aa: CASSERGAQETQYF; cdr3_nt: TGTGCCAGCAGTGAACGGGGGGCCCAAGAGACCCAGTACTTC
v_call: TRBV5-1; d_call: NA; clone_size: NA; j_call: TRBJ1-1; cdr3_aa: CASSSNGNTEAFF; cdr3_nt: TGCGCCAGCAGCTCTAATGGGAACACTGAAGCTTTCTTT
v_call: TRBV29-1; d_call: TRBD2; clone_size: NA; j_call: TRBJ2-3; cdr3_aa: CSVGTSGASPTQYF; cdr3_nt: TGCAGCGTCGGGACTAGCGGCGCCAGCCCTACGCAGTATTTT
v_call: TRBV15; d_call: NA; clone_size: NA; j_call: TRBJ2-7; cdr3_aa: CATSREAGSYDSYEQYF; cdr3_nt: TGTGCCACCAGCAGAGAGGCGGGCAGCTACGACTCCTACGAGCAGTACTTC
v_call: TRBV27; d_call: NA; clone_size: few; j_call: TRBJ1-4; cdr3_aa: CASSLLRTTNEKLFF; cdr3_nt: TGTGCCAGCAGTCTGCTGCGGACAACTAATGAAAAACTGTTTTTT
v_call: TRBV7-2; d_call: TRBD1; clone_size: NA; j_call: TRBJ1-5; cdr3_aa: CASSLGGTGGGQPQHF; cdr3_nt: TGTGCCAGCAGCTTGGGGGGGACAGGGGGAGGTCAGCCCCAGCATTTT
v_call: TRBV2; d_call: NA; clone_size: NA; j_call: TRBJ1-3; cdr3_aa: CASRDQGFGPTIYF; cdr3_nt: TGTGCCAGCAGAGATCAGGGGTTTGGGCCCACCATATATTTT
v_call: TRBV6-5; d_call: NA; clone_size: NA; j_call: TRBJ1-2; cdr3_aa: CASSYSLTSGSYTF; cdr3_nt: TGTGCCAGCAGTTACTCTTTGACTTCCGGGAGCTACACCTTC
v_call: TRBV12-3/TRBV12-4; d_call: TRBD1; clone_size: NA; j_call: TRBJ1-1; cdr3_aa: CASSADRVTEAFF; cdr3_nt: TGTGCCAGCAGCGCAGACAGGGTCACTGAAGCTTTCTTT
v_call: TRBV27; d_call: TRBD1; clone_size: few; j_call: TRBJ2-3; cdr3_aa: CASGSVGTGSDTQYF; cdr3_nt: TGTGCCAGCGGAAGCGTAGGGACAGGTTCAGATACGCAGTATTTT
v_call: TRBV6-5; d_call: NA; clone_size: NA; j_call: TRBJ2-7; cdr3_aa: CASEDYEQYF; cdr3_nt: TGTGCCAGCGAGGACTACGAGCAGTACTTC
v_call: TRBV28; d_call: NA; clone_size: NA; j_call: TRBJ1-2; cdr3_aa: CASTRTDYGYTF; cdr3_nt: TGTGCCAGCACAAGGACTGATTATGGCTACACCTTC
v_call: TRBV29-1; d_call: NA; clone_size: NA; j_call: TRBJ2-1; cdr3_aa: CSVYGEREKSYNEQFF; cdr3_nt: TGCAGCGTCTATGGGGAGAGAGAGAAATCCTACAATGAGCAGTTCTTC
v_call: TRBV7-8; d_call: NA; clone_size: NA; j_call: TRBJ2-1; cdr3_aa: CASSSSDSFSYNEQFF; cdr3_nt: TGTGCCAGCAGTTCCTCGGACAGCTTCTCCTACAATGAGCAGTTCTTC
v_call: TRBV7-9; d_call: NA; clone_size: NA; j_call: TRBJ1-2; cdr3_aa: CASSPAGPYYGYTF; cdr3_nt: TGTGCCAGCAGCCCGGCAGGGCCTTACTATGGCTACACCTTC
v_call: TRBV5-1; d_call: TRBD2; clone_size: NA; j_call: TRBJ2-5; cdr3_aa: CASSLGLAEGETQYF; cdr3_nt: TGCGCCAGCAGCTTGGGTCTAGCGGAGGGAGAGACCCAGTACTTC
v_call: TRBV18; d_call: NA; clone_size: NA; j_call: TRBJ1-1; cdr3_aa: CASQDNTEAFF; cdr3_nt: TGTGCCAGCCAGGATAACACTGAAGCTTTCTTT
v_call: TRBV4-1; d_call: NA; clone_size: NA; j_call: TRBJ1-5; cdr3_aa: CASSLWTASNQPQHF; cdr3_nt: TGCGCCAGCAGCTTATGGACAGCTAGCAATCAGCCCCAGCATTTT
v_call: TRBV19; d_call: TRBD2; clone_size: NA; j_call: TRBJ2-2; cdr3_aa: CASRVAGGNTGELFF; cdr3_nt: TGTGCCAGTAGAGTAGCGGGGGGAAACACCGGGGAGCTGTTTTTT
v_call: TRBV10-3; d_call: TRBD1; clone_size: once; j_call: TRBJ2-1; cdr3_aa: CAISGYGQETTNSYNEQFF; cdr3_nt: TGTGCCATCAGTGGTTATGGACAGGAAACTACGAACTCCTACAATGAGCAGTTCTTC
v_call: TRBV6-1; d_call: TRBD1; clone_size: few; j_call: TRBJ1-5; cdr3_aa: CASSGRQGINNQPQHF; cdr3_nt: TGTGCCAGCAGTGGGAGACAGGGGATCAACAATCAGCCCCAGCATTTT
v_call: TRBV19; d_call: TRBD1; clone_size: few; j_call: TRBJ1-2; cdr3_aa: CASSIQGGGNYGYTF; cdr3_nt: TGTGCCAGTAGTATCCAAGGGGGCGGAAACTATGGCTACACCTTC
v_call: TRBV27; d_call: TRBD1; clone_size: NA; j_call: TRBJ1-1; cdr3_aa: CASSLRQGAREAFF; cdr3_nt: TGTGCCAGCAGTTTGAGGCAGGGGGCCCGGGAAGCTTTCTTT
v_call: TRBV3-1/TRBV3-2; d_call: NA; clone_size: NA; j_call: TRBJ1-4; cdr3_aa: CASSSGLTNEKLFF; cdr3_nt: TGTGCCAGCAGCTCAGGGTTAACTAATGAAAAACTGTTTTTT
v_call: TRBV5-1; d_call: NA; clone_size: NA; j_call: TRBJ2-4; cdr3_aa: CASSPDRSRSIQYF; cdr3_nt: TGCGCCAGCAGCCCCGACAGGTCTAGGAGCATTCAGTACTTC
v_call: TRBV3-1/TRBV3-2; d_call: NA; clone_size: NA; j_call: TRBJ1-3; cdr3_aa: CASSLLGNTIYF; cdr3_nt: TGTGCCAGCAGCCTTTTAGGAAACACCATATATTTT
v_call: TRBV10-2; d_call: TRBD1; clone_size: NA; j_call: TRBJ2-5; cdr3_aa: CASSEQGGVSETQYF; cdr3_nt: TGCGCCAGCAGTGAACAGGGGGGTGTTTCGGAGACCCAGTACTTC
v_call: TRBV5-1; d_call: TRBD1; clone_size: NA; j_call: TRBJ2-3; cdr3_aa: CATKVKGGARLDTQYF; cdr3_nt: TGCGCCACCAAGGTTAAAGGGGGCGCTCGGTTAGATACGCAGTATTTT
v_call: TRBV12-5; d_call: NA; clone_size: NA; j_call: TRBJ2-1; cdr3_aa: CASGLVLGGSYNEQFF; cdr3_nt: TGTGCTAGTGGTTTGGTACTTGGCGGATCCTACAATGAGCAGTTCTTC
v_call: TRBV19; d_call: NA; clone_size: NA; j_call: TRBJ1-2; cdr3_aa: CASSIVRVALTDGYTF; cdr3_nt: TGTGCCAGTAGTATAGTCAGGGTGGCTCTGACGGATGGCTACACCTTC
v_call: TRBV19; d_call: NA; clone_size: few; j_call: TRBJ1-5; cdr3_aa: CASSIQQGQAQHF; cdr3_nt: TGTGCCAGTAGTATCCAACAAGGTCAGGCCCAGCATTTT
v_call: TRBV11-3; d_call: NA; clone_size: NA; j_call: TRBJ1-1; cdr3_aa: CASSFQVNTEAFF; cdr3_nt: TGTGCCAGCAGCTTCCAGGTGAACACTGAAGCTTTCTTT